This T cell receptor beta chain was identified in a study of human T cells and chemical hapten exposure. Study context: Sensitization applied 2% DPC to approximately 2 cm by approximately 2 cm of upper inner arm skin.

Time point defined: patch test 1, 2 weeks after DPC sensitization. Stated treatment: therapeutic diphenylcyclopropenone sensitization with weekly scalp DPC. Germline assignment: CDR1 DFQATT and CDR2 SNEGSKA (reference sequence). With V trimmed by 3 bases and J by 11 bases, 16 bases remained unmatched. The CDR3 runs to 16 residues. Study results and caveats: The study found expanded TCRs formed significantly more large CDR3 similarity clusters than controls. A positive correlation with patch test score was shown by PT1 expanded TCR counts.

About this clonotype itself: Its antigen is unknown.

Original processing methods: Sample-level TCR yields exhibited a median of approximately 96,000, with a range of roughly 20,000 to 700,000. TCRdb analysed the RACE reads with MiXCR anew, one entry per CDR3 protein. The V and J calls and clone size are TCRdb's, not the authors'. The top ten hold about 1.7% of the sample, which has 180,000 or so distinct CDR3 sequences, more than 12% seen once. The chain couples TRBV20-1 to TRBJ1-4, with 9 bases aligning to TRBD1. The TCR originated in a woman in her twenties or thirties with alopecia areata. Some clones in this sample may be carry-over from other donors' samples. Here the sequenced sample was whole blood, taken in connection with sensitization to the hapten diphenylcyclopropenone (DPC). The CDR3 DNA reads TGCAGTGCTAGCTCGACAGGGGGTCTAATTATGGGGAAACTGTTTTTT. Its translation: CSASSTGGLIMGKLFF.